This T cell receptor beta chain was obtained from a study of beta chain features in type 1 diabetes. Every isolated RNA sample was fully reverse transcribed, so sequencing captured expressed TCRB transcripts. Using immunoSEQ multiplex PCR, the repertoire was profiled, and TCRdb retains in-frame clones only, with some absent. The sample records 620,000 or so clones, about 16% being singletons. This clone was seen only a few times. This CDR3 contains 12 residues. Trimming stripped 4 bases from V and 8 bases from J, with 12 bases between. Germline CDR1 is SGHRS and CDR2 is YFSETQ. This chain uses TRBV5-1 with TRBJ1-2, with D possibly TRBD1 on 5 matching bases. The sequence derives from a man in his late teens or twenties in good health. Sequenced input: naive CD4+ T cells from blood. Here the CDR3 DNA reads TGCGCCAGCAGCGGGGACGTGCTCGGCTACACCTTC. This gives the protein CASSGDVLGYTF.